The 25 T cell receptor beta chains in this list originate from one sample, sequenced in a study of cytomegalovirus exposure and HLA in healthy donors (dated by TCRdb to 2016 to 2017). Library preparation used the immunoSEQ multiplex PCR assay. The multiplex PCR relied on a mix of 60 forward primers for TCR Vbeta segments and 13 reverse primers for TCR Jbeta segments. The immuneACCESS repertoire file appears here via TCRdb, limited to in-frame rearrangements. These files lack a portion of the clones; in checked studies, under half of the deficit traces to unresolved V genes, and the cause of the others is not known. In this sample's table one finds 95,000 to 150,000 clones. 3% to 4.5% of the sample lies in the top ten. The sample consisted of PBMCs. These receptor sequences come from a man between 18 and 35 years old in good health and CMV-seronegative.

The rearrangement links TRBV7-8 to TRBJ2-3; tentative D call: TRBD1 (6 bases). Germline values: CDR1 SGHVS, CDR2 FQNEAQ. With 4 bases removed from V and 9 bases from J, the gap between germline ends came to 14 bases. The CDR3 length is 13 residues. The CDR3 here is CASSSTGFGTQYF. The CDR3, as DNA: TGTGCCAGCAGCTCTACAGGGTTCGGGACGCAGTATTTT. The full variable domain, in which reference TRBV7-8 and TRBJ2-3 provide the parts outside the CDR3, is GAGVSQSPRYKVAKRGQDVALRCDPISGHVSLFWYQQALGQGPEFLTYFQNEAQLDKSGLPSDRFFAERPEGSVSTLKIQRTQQEDSAVYLCASSSTGFGTQYFGPGTRLTVL.

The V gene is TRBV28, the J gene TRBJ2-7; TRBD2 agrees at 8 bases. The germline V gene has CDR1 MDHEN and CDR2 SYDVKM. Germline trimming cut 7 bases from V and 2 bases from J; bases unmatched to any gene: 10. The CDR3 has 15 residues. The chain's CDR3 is CASTPLIAGTYEQYF. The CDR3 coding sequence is TGTGCCAGCACCCCACTCATAGCGGGAACCTACGAGCAGTACTTC.

CDR3 region: CASSPRDRVGTDTQYF. For the CDR3, the DNA is TGTGCCAGCTCACCTCGGGACAGGGTAGGAACAGATACGCAGTATTTT. The rearrangement joins TRBV18 to TRBJ2-3; 9 bases agree with TRBD1. Germline values: CDR1 KGHSH, CDR2 LQKENI. This CDR3 is built from 16 residues. With V trimmed by 3 bases and J by 3 bases, 7 bases remained unmatched.

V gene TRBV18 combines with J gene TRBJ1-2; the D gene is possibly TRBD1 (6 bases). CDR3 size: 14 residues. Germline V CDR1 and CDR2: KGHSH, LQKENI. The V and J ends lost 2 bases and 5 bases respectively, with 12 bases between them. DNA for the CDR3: TGTGCCAGCTCACCAATCCTGGACAGTTATGGCTACACCTTC. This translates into CASSPILDSYGYTF.

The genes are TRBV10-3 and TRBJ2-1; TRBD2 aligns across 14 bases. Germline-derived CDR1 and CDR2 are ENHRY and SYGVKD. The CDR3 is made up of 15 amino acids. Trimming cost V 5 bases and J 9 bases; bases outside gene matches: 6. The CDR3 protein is CAISPGLAGEGEQFF. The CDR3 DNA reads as TGTGCCATCAGTCCGGGACTAGCGGGAGAAGGTGAGCAGTTCTTC.

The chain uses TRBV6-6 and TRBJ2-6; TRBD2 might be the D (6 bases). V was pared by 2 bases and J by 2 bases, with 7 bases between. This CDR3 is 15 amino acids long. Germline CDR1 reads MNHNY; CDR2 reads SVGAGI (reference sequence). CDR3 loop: CASSYGGPGANVLTF. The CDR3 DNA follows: TGTGCCAGCAGTTACGGAGGGCCTGGGGCCAACGTCCTGACTTTC.

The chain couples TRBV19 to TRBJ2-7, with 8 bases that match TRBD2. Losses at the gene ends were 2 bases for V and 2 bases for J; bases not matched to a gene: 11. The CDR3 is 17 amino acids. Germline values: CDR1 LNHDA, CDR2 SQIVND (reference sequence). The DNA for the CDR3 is TGTGCCAGTAGTATACCGGGACTAGTCCCCGGTGCCTACGAGCAGTACTTC. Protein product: CASSIPGLVPGAYEQYF.

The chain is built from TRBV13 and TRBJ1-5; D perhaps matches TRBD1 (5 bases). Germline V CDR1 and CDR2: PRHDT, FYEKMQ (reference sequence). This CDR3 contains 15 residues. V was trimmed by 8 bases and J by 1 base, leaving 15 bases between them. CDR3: CASAIGGASNQPQHF. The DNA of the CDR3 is TGTGCCAGCGCCATAGGAGGGGCGAGCAATCAGCCCCAGCATTTT.

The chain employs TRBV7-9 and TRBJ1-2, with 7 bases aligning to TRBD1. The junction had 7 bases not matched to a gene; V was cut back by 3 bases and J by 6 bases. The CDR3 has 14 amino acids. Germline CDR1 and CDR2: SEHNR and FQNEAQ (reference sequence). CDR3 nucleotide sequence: TGTGCCAGCAGCTTCGGAGGGGGCTACGATGGCTACACCTTC. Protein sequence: CASSFGGGYDGYTF.

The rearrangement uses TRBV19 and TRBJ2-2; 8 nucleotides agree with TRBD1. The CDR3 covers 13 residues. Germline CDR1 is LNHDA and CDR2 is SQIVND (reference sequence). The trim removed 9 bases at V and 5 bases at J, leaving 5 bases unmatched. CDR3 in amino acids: CASGRGQTGELFF. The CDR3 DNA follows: TGTGCCAGCGGCAGGGGGCAAACCGGGGAGCTGTTTTTT.

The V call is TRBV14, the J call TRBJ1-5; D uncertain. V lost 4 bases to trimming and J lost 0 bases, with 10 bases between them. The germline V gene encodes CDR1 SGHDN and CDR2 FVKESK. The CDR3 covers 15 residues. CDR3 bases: TGTGCCAGCAGCCTCAGACACGATAGCAATCAGCCCCAGCATTTT. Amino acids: CASSLRHDSNQPQHF.

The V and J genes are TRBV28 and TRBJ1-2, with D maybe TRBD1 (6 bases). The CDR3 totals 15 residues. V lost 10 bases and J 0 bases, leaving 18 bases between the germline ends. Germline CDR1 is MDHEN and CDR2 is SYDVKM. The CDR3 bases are TGTGCCACGATCAGGGGCAGCATCGCTAACTATGGCTACACCTTC. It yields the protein CATIRGSIANYGYTF.

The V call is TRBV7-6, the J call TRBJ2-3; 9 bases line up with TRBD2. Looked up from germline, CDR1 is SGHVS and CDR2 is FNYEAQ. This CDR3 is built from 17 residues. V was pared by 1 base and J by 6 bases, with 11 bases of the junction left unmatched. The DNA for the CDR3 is TGTGCCAGCAGCTTAGATCGGTCTAGCGGGGAGAAGGATACGCAGTATTTT. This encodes CASSLDRSSGEKDTQYF.

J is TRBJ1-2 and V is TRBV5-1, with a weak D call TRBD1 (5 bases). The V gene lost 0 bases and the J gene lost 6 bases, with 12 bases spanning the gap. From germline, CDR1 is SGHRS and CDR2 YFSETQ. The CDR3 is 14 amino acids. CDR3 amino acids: CASSLVPPGDGYTF. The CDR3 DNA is TGCGCCAGCAGCTTGGTGCCCCCGGGGGATGGCTACACCTTC.

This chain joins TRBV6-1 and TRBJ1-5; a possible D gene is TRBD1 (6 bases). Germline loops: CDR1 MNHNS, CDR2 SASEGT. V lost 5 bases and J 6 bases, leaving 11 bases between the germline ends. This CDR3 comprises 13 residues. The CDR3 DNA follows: TGTGCCAGCAGTAACAGGGTGGGTCAGCCCCAGCATTTT. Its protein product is CASSNRVGQPQHF.

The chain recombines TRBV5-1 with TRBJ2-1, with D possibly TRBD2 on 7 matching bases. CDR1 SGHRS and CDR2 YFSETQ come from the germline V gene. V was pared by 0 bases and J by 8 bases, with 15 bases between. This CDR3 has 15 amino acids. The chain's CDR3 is CASSLGPGGSDEQFF. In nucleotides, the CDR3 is TGCGCCAGCAGCTTGGGGCCGGGGGGCTCGGATGAGCAGTTCTTC.

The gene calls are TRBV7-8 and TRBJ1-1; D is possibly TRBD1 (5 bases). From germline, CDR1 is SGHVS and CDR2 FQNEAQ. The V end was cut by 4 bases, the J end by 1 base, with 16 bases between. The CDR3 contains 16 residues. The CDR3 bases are TGTGCCAGCAGCTCCTTTAGGGGCGCGAAGAACACTGAAGCTTTCTTT. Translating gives CASSSFRGAKNTEAFF.

In DNA, the CDR3 is TGTGCCAGCAGCCCCCTTCCCGCCGACTGGAATCGGAGGACTGAAGCTTTCTTT. It is translated as CASSPLPADWNRRTEAFF. This sequence joins TRBV28 and TRBJ1-1; D unresolved. The CDR3 has 18 residues. Germline V gene lookup returns CDR1 MDHEN and CDR2 SYDVKM. The V end lost 6 bases, the J end lost 5 bases, and 28 bases lay between the germline ends. Using reference TRBV28 and TRBJ1-1 for the parts outside the CDR3, the full variable domain is DVKVTQSSRYLVKRTGEKVFLECVQDMDHENMFWYRQDPGLGLRLIYFSYDVKMKEKGDIPEGYSVSREKKERFSLILESASTNQTSMYLCASSPLPADWNRRTEAFFGQGTRLTVV.

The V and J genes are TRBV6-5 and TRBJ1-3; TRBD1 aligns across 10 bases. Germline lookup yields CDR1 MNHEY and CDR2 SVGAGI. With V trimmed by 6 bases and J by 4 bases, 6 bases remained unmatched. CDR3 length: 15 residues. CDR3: CASSSDRGQGNTIYF. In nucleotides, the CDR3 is TGTGCCAGCAGCTCCGACAGGGGGCAAGGAAACACCATATATTTT.

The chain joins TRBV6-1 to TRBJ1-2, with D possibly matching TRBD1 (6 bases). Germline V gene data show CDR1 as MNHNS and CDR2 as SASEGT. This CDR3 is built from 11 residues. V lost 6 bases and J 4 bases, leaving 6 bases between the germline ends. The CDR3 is CASRQGYGYTF. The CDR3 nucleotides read TGTGCCAGCAGACAGGGCTATGGCTACACCTTC.

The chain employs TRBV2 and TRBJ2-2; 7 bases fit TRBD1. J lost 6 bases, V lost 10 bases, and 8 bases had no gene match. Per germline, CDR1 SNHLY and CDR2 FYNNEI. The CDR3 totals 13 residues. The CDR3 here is CATRQGVSGELFF. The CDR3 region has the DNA TGTGCCACACGACAGGGAGTCTCCGGGGAGCTGTTTTTT.

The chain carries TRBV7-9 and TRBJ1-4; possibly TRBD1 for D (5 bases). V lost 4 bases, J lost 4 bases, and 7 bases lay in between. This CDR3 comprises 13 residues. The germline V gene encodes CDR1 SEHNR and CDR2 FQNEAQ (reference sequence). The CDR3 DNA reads TGTGCCAGCAGCTACGACAGTAATGAAAAACTGTTTTTT. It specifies CASSYDSNEKLFF.

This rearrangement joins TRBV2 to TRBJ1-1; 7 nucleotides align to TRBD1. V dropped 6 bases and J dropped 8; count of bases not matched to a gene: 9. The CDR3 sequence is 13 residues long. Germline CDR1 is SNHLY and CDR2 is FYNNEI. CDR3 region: CASRNFDRVEAFF. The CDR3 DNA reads TGTGCCAGCAGAAACTTCGACAGGGTGGAAGCTTTCTTT.

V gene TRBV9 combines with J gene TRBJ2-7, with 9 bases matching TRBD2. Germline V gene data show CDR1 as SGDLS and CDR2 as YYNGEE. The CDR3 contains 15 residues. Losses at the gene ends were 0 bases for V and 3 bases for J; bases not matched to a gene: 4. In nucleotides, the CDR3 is TGTGCCAGCAGCGTAGGGACTAGCGAATACTACGAGCAGTACTTC. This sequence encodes CASSVGTSEYYEQYF.

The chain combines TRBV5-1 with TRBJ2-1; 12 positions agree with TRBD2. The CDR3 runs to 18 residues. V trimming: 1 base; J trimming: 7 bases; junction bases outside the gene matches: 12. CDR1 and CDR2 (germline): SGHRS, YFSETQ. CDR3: CASSLIPSGGGRGNEQFF. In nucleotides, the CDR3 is TGCGCCAGCAGCTTGATCCCTAGCGGGGGGGGTCGAGGGAATGAGCAGTTCTTC.